Listed here is a single TCR beta chain. All donors were healthy HIV-negative adults lacking recent acute infections or vaccinations. CD4+ cell separation produced CD45RA+ naive and CD45RA-negative memory subsets. It was across several immunoSEQ plates that each subset's genomic DNA was evenly split. The repertoire was sequenced with immunoSEQ multiplex PCR; TCRdb's copy has only in-frame clones and lacks some. The profile covers about 600,000 clones, with less than 98% appearing a single time and about 0.057% taken by the ten largest. The sample comes from a study of shared clonotypes between healthy human individuals. Across the whole study: Per donor, CD8 memory used one plate, CD8 naive used two, CD4 memory used three and CD4 naive used three.

Trimming removed 1 base at V and 9 bases at J, with 10 bases between. The germline V gene has CDR1 SQVTM and CDR2 ANQGSEA. The CDR3 is 12 amino acids. The chain uses TRBV29-1 and TRBJ1-5; D is ambiguous. The receptor comes from a woman in her 30s in good health. Sequenced input: naive CD4+ T cells sorted from blood. Subset in this sample: CD45RA+ positively selected. The CDR3 bases are TGCAGCGTTGAAGCTGTGGTGGGGCCCCAGCATTTT. Translated, it gives CSVEAVVGPQHF.